What follows is one T cell receptor (beta chain) and its context. Other DNA sequences in the sample encode the same CDR3. The data were taken from a study of shared clonotypes between healthy human individuals. This table comes from immunoSEQ multiplex PCR, and its TCRdb copy is limited to in-frame clones, with some not included. The data show about 490,000 clones, with about 79% seen just once and under 15% held by the top ten. Nashville, Tennessee was home to all donors, who were Caucasian adults. The TCR was taken from a woman in her forties in good health. Some clones in this sample may be carry-over from other donors' samples. The sequenced sample consisted of PBMCs.

This CDR3 is CASSPGQGGNEQFF. The CDR3 coding sequence is TGTGCCAGCTCACCCGGACAGGGTGGGAATGAGCAGTTCTTC. The V and J genes are TRBV18 and TRBJ2-1; 8 bases match TRBD1. V lost 3 bases, J lost 7 bases, and 5 bases stayed unmatched. CDR1 and CDR2 (germline): KGHSH, LQKENI. The length of the CDR3 is 14 residues.